One sample yielded the 21 T cell receptor beta chains listed below, sequenced in a study of blood T cells in healthy people across ages. Primers used in a second PCR of roughly 7 to 12 cycles were a sample-barcoded 5' primer and a J-beta primer mix. TCRdb analysed the 5' RACE reads with MiXCR anew, one entry per CDR3 protein. This table has more than 800,000 distinct CDR3 sequences, 25% to 30% appearing once. What was sequenced was blood. The receptor source for this set is an elderly woman in good health.

This clonotype has at least ten counts. The V and J genes are TRBV18 and TRBJ2-1; D could derive from TRBD1 or TRBD2 (5 bases each). This CDR3 comprises 13 residues. Germline V lookup: CDR1 KGHSH, CDR2 LQKENI. The V end was cut by 3 bases, the J end by 5 bases, with 8 bases between. DNA for the CDR3: TGTGCCAGCTCACCTCTGGGGGACAATGAGCAGTTCTTC. The encoded protein is CASSPLGDNEQFF. Variable domain in full (rest from reference TRBV18 and TRBJ2-1): NAGVMQNPRHLVRRRGQEARLRCSPMKGHSHVYWYRQLPEEGLKFMVYLQKENIIDESGMPKERFSAEFPKEGPSILRIQQVVRGDSAAYFCASSPLGDNEQFFGPGTRLTVL.

In this sample, this clonotype turned up many times. This chain's CDR3 is CSARGGVLSGGYTF. The CDR3 DNA reads TGCAGTGCTAGAGGCGGAGTTCTTAGCGGTGGCTACACCTTC. J is TRBJ1-2 and V is TRBV20-1; D not resolved. Trimming shortened V by 1 base and J by 7 bases, and 16 bases separated the two germline ends. Looked up from germline, CDR1 is DFQATT and CDR2 is SNEGSKA (reference sequence). The length of the CDR3 is 14 residues.

This clonotype was seen at least ten times. The chain combines TRBV20-1 with TRBJ2-1; possible D gene TRBD2, 7 bases. The V end was cut by 6 bases, the J end by 2 bases, with 14 bases between. The CDR3 sequence is 14 residues long. From germline, CDR1 is DFQATT and CDR2 SNEGSKA (reference sequence). This CDR3 reads CSAGWGGAYNEQFF. The CDR3, as DNA: TGCAGTGCCGGTTGGGGGGGCGCCTACAATGAGCAGTTCTTC.

In its sample, this clonotype was seen many times. This chain joins TRBV14 and TRBJ2-5, with D perhaps given as TRBD1 or TRBD2 (5 bases each). Germline CDR1 SGHDN, CDR2 FVKESK. V lost 1 base, J lost 5 bases, and 14 bases lay in between. The CDR3 has 15 amino acids. The CDR3 here is CASSQGVQGGETQYF. CDR3 bases: TGTGCCAGCAGCCAAGGCGTCCAGGGCGGGGAGACCCAGTACTTC.

The chain employs TRBV7-2 and TRBJ2-3; D remains ambiguous. V lost 3 bases and J 2 bases, leaving 12 bases between the germline ends. The germline gives CDR1 SGHTA, CDR2 FQGNSA. The CDR3 contains 15 residues. CDR3 sequence reads: CASSFGRTNTDTQYF. The CDR3, as DNA: TGTGCCAGCAGCTTCGGGCGGACCAACACAGATACGCAGTATTTT.

As regards this clonotype: A much more abundant neighbour one base away suggests this may be a read error. V usage is TRBV4-3 and J usage is TRBJ2-1; D is possibly TRBD2 (6 bases). There are 15 residues in the CDR3. V lost 3 bases to trimming and J lost 8 bases, with 17 bases between them. In germline, CDR1 is LGHNA, CDR2 YSLEER. The CDR3 reads CASSHSRGTADEQFF. The CDR3, as DNA: TGCGCCAGCAGCCATAGTAGAGGGACTGCCGATGAGCAGTTCTTC.

This chain uses TRBV2 with TRBJ2-2, with TRBD1 matching over 9 bases. The junction had 11 bases not matched to a gene; V was cut back by 11 bases and J by 7 bases. Per germline, CDR1 SNHLY and CDR2 FYNNEI. The CDR3 has 14 amino acids. CDR3 loop: CAGARDRASGELFF. CDR3 nucleotides: TGTGCCGGAGCCCGGGACAGGGCAAGCGGGGAGCTGTTTTTT.

This clonotype was detected only a few times. The chain combines TRBV24-1 with TRBJ2-6, with 7 nucleotides matching TRBD2. Per germline, CDR1 KGHDR and CDR2 SFDVKD. The CDR3 has 15 amino acids. The trim removed 5 bases at V and 2 bases at J, leaving 2 bases unmatched. CDR3 loop: CATSGEGAGANVLTF. CDR3 coding DNA: TGTGCCACCAGTGGGGAGGGAGCTGGGGCCAACGTCCTGACTTTC.

As to this clonotype: A single base separates this from a much larger clone, so it may be a read error. V gene TRBV7-2 combines with J gene TRBJ2-3; 7 bases map to TRBD2. The CDR3 loop spans 16 amino acids. Germline V CDR1 and CDR2: SGHTA, FQGNSA. The CDR3 bases are TGTGCCGGCAGCTTAATTCCGGGACTAAACACAGATACGCAGTATTTT. Its protein product is CAGSLIPGLNTDTQYF.

This clonotype was observed many times. The genes are TRBV6-1 and TRBJ2-5; TRBD1 might be the D (6 bases). CDR1 MNHNS and CDR2 SASEGT come from the germline V gene. The CDR3 runs to 12 residues. V dropped 4 bases and J dropped 5 bases, with 8 bases sitting between them. CDR3 in DNA: TGTGCCAGCAGTGTAAGGGGGGAGACCCAGTACTTC. This gives the protein CASSVRGETQYF.

This clonotype appeared a few times. The gene calls are TRBV13 and TRBJ2-1, with unresolved D. This CDR3 is 15 amino acids long. The V gene lost 0 bases and the J gene lost 8 bases, with 14 bases spanning the gap. CDR1 and CDR2 from the germline V gene are PRHDT and FYEKMQ (reference sequence). In DNA form, the CDR3 reads TGTGCCAGCAGCTTAGGCCTACTCCTCGGCGATGAGCAGTTCTTC. This encodes CASSLGLLLGDEQFF.

This clonotype was seen many times. The rearrangement uses TRBV5-5 and TRBJ1-4; maybe TRBD1 (5 bases). The CDR3 consists of 15 residues. With 2 bases removed from V and 0 bases from J, the gap between germline ends came to 8 bases. Germline assignment: CDR1 SGHKS and CDR2 YYEKEE (reference sequence). The chain's CDR3 is CASSLTGATNEKLFF. The DNA for the CDR3 is TGTGCCAGCAGCTTAACAGGAGCAACTAATGAAAAACTGTTTTTT.

This clonotype has a count of ten or more. The genes are TRBV27 and TRBJ1-1; no clear D. This CDR3 spans 14 amino acids. V lost 5 bases, J lost 1 base, and 11 bases lay in between. Germline-derived CDR1 and CDR2 are MNHEY and SMNVEV (reference sequence). The CDR3 region is CASSPTRQNTEAFF. CDR3 DNA sequence: TGTGCCAGCAGTCCAACCCGACAGAACACTGAAGCTTTCTTT.

The chain joins TRBV7-2 to TRBJ2-1; 8 nucleotides align to TRBD1. The V gene end was trimmed by 1 base and the J gene end by 10 bases; junction bases not matched to a gene: 6. The CDR3 consists of 14 residues. The germline V gene encodes CDR1 SGHTA and CDR2 FQGNSA. The CDR3 here is CASSLVGQAPEQFF. In DNA, the CDR3 is TGTGCCAGCAGCTTAGTGGGACAGGCCCCCGAGCAGTTCTTC.

This clonotype was seen a few times. This sequence joins TRBV12-3 or TRBV12-4 and TRBJ2-1; TRBD2 agrees at 7 bases. The CDR3 has 15 amino acids. The junction had 8 bases not matched to a gene; V was cut back by 0 bases and J by 9 bases. The CDR3 loop is CASSLASGYVIEQFF. CDR3 sequence (DNA): TGTGCCAGCAGTTTAGCTAGCGGGTATGTGATTGAGCAGTTCTTC.

This sequence joins TRBV7-8 and TRBJ1-1, with D perhaps TRBD1 (5 bases). Trimming removed 1 base at V and 0 bases at J, with 9 bases between. The CDR3 contains 15 residues. Germline V CDR1 and CDR2: SGHVS, FQNEAQ. The CDR3 loop is CASSLEVGLNTEAFF. The CDR3 region has the DNA TGTGCCAGCAGCTTAGAGGTGGGGCTGAACACTGAAGCTTTCTTT. Using reference TRBV7-8 and TRBJ1-1 for the parts outside the CDR3, the full variable domain is GAGVSQSPRYKVAKRGQDVALRCDPISGHVSLFWYQQALGQGPEFLTYFQNEAQLDKSGLPSDRFFAERPEGSVSTLKIQRTQQEDSAVYLCASSLEVGLNTEAFFGQGTRLTVV.

This chain joins TRBV27 and TRBJ1-2; D is undetermined. Per the germline V gene, CDR1 is MNHEY and CDR2 is SMNVEV (reference sequence). Trimming took off 6 bases at V and 4 bases at J, with 21 bases between the two ends. CDR3 size: 16 residues. The CDR3 loop is CASSLSRTPTSYGYTF. The CDR3 DNA is TGTGCCAGCAGCCTATCCAGGACCCCCACCAGCTATGGCTACACCTTC.

This clonotype was counted many times. The rearrangement links TRBV7-9 to TRBJ1-6; D call uncertain. The germline V gene has CDR1 SEHNR and CDR2 FQNEAQ (reference sequence). The V and J ends lost 6 bases and 10 bases respectively, with 16 bases between them. CDR3 size: 14 residues. The CDR3: CASSQEGGDSPLHF. CDR3 sequence (DNA): TGTGCCAGCAGTCAAGAGGGTGGAGACTCACCCCTCCACTTT. The full variable domain, completed using reference TRBV7-9 and TRBJ1-6, is DTGVSQNPRHKITKRGQNVTFRCDPISEHNRLYWYRQTLGQGPEFLTYFQNEAQLEKSRLLSDRFSAERPKGSFSTLEIQRTEQGDSAMYLCASSQEGGDSPLHFGNGTRLTVT.

This clonotype was counted a few times. Compared with germline, one end of the junction differs, possibly owing to a read error. The CDR3 loop reads CANSQDPRLERGNEQYF. The CDR3 nucleotides are TGTGCCAACAGCCAAGATCCGCGTCTGGAGCGGGGGAACGAGCAGTACTTC. This chain links TRBV3-1 with TRBJ2-7; 8 bases match TRBD2. Germline V gives CDR1 LGHDT, CDR2 YNNKEL (reference sequence). CDR3 size: 17 residues.

V and J are TRBV21-1 and TRBJ1-1. TRBV21-1 corresponds to a pseudogene. This CDR3 region has 14 residues. The CDR3 DNA sequence: TGTGCCAGCAGCAAAAAAAGCGGGAACACTGAAGCTTTCTTT. Translation gives CASSKKSGNTEAFF.

This clonotype was counted once. This may be a read error: a much more frequent sequence differs by one nucleotide. The chain combines TRBV5-6 with TRBJ2-7; possibly TRBD1 or TRBD2 for D (5 bases each). V dropped 4 bases and J dropped 4 bases, with 12 bases sitting between them. The CDR3 totals 13 residues. Germline V gene data show CDR1 as SGHDT and CDR2 as YYEEEE. CDR3 DNA sequence: TGTGCCAGCAGCCCTTATGGGACGTACGAGCAGTACTTC. Its protein is CASSPYGTYEQYF.